The T cell receptor (beta chain) under discussion was sequenced for a study of T cell responses to AZD1222 COVID-19 vaccine. The method was immunoSEQ multiplex PCR; TCRdb's version includes in-frame clones alone and lacks a portion of them. The data show some 92,000 clones, roughly nine tenths seen once. The study, taken as a whole, reports: Baseline seropositives among AZD1222 recipients totaled only six.

Worth noting for this clone: Its specificity is not known.

Germline CDR1 and CDR2: SGHTA and FQGTGA. CDR3 length equals 14 residues. The V end was cut by 4 bases, the J end by 4 bases, with 12 bases between. This clonotype was sampled from an adult in good health. This sample comprised peripheral blood, obtained on day 0 of AZD1222 vaccination. The chain has TRBV7-3 and TRBJ2-3; D is tentatively TRBD1 or TRBD2 (6 bases each). For the CDR3, the DNA is TGTGCCAGCAGCTATTCCCGGGGGCCAGATACGCAGTATTTT. It specifies CASSYSRGPDTQYF.